These 3 T cell receptor beta chains share one sample of origin, sequenced in a study of CD8+ T cells in alopecia areata. Treatment noted: oral pan-JAK inhibitor, 5-10 mg twice daily. RNA was extracted and reverse transcribed into cDNA as the sequencing template. Assay used: immunoSEQ multiplex PCR; TCRdb lists only in-frame clones, some missing. This table holds around 190,000 clones, roughly three fifths found once. The specimen comprised CD4+ T cells sorted from blood, sampled at week 4, from a patient treated with tofacitinib. The receptors come from a human donor with alopecia areata.

This chain uses TRBV2 with TRBJ1-5, with D tentatively TRBD1 (5 bases). CDR3 length: 14 amino acids. Germline CDR1 SNHLY, CDR2 FYNNEI. The V end was cut by 7 bases, the J end by 6 bases, with 16 bases between. In DNA form, the CDR3 reads TGTGCCAGCAAAGGCGGGGGGTTAGTTCAGCCCCAGCATTTT. Protein sequence: CASKGGGLVQPQHF.

The chain joins TRBV18 to TRBJ1-2; no clear D gene. V was trimmed by 2 bases and J by 6 bases, leaving 13 bases between them. CDR1 is KGHSH, CDR2 LQKENI, per germline. The CDR3 has 14 residues. CDR3 loop: CASSPVGEVDGYTF. The CDR3 DNA follows: TGTGCCAGCTCACCAGTCGGGGAAGTCGATGGCTACACCTTC.

This clone has more than one count but fewer than ten. The chain has TRBV2 and TRBJ1-2, with D possibly matching TRBD1 (5 bases). Germline CDR1 and CDR2: SNHLY and FYNNEI. The V gene lost 2 bases and the J gene lost 1 base, with 14 bases spanning the gap. The CDR3 totals 16 residues. DNA for the CDR3: TGTGCCAGCAGTGAAATAGGGCAGGGAAATAACTATGGCTACACCTTC. This translates into CASSEIGQGNNYGYTF.